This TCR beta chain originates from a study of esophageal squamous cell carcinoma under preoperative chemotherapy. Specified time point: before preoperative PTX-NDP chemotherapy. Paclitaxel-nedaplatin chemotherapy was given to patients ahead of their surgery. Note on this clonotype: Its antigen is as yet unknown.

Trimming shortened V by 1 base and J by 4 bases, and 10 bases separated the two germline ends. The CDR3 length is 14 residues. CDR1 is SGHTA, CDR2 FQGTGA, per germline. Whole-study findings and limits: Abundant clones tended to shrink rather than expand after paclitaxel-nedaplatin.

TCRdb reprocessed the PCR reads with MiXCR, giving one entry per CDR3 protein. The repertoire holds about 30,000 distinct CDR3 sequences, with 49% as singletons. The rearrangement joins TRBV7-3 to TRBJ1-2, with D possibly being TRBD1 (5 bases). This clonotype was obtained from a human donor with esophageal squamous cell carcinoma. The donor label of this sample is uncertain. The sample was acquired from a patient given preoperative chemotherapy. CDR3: CASSLRDGSYGYTF. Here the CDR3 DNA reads TGTGCCAGCAGCTTAAGGGACGGTTCCTATGGCTACACCTTC.